This passage covers 2 T cell receptor beta chains from one sample sequenced in a study of blood T cell repertoires in COVID-19 (TCRdb year 2020). Preparation of the library involved the immunoSEQ multiplex PCR assay. TCRdb's version of the immuneACCESS table is confined to in-frame rearrangements and falls short of the full clone set. An unresolved V gene accounts for under half of the shortfall where checked; the remainder is of unknown origin. The sample table shows 220,000 or so clones, and around 82% are seen once. 4.5% to 7% of the sample is taken by the ten largest. Source material: peripheral blood. These receptors all come from a woman in her 70s with acute or convalescent COVID-19.

The chain uses TRBV7-8 and TRBJ1-1; D is unresolved. The CDR3 is 14 amino acids. Trimming took 1 base from V and 5 from J, leaving 11 bases between them. Germline V CDR1 and CDR2: SGHVS, FQNEAQ. The CDR3 here is CASSLVRAGTEAFF. CDR3 DNA: TGTGCCAGCAGCTTAGTGAGGGCCGGGACTGAAGCTTTCTTT.

The chain uses TRBV19 and TRBJ2-5; TRBD1 is a possible D gene (6 bases). Between the trimmed V and J ends, which lost 6 bases and 0 bases, there was a span of 14 bases. This CDR3 region has 15 residues. Germline loops: CDR1 LNHDA, CDR2 SQIVND (reference sequence). The CDR3 DNA reads TGTGCCAGTAGAAAAGAGGGACAATACCAAGAGACCCAGTACTTC. It encodes CASRKEGQYQETQYF.